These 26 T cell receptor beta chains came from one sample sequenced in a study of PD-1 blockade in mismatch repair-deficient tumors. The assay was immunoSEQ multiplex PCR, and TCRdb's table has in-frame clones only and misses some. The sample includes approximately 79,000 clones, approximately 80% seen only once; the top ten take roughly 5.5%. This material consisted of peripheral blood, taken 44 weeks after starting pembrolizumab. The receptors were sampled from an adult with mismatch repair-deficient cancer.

DNA of the CDR3: TGTGCCAGCAGCACCACAGGGGGTGGGAACAATCAGCCCCAGCATTTT. Translating gives CASSTTGGGNNQPQHF. This chain links TRBV7-8 with TRBJ1-5; 8 bases map to TRBD1. The junction had 9 bases not matched to a gene; V was cut back by 5 bases and J by 3 bases. The germline V gene has CDR1 SGHVS and CDR2 FQNEAQ. The CDR3 is 16 residues long.

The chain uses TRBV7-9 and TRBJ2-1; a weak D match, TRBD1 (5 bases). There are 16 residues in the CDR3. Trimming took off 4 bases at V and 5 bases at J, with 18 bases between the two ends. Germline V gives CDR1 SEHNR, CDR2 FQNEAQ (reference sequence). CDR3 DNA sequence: TGTGCCAGCAGCTCCCCCAGGGAACTTGCTGACAATGAGCAGTTCTTC. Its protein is CASSSPRELADNEQFF.

CDR3 loop: CASSQEIRGDEQYF. CDR3 in DNA: TGCGCCAGCAGCCAAGAAATTCGGGGGGACGAGCAGTACTTC. The J gene is TRBJ2-7, the V gene TRBV4-1, with TRBD2 matching 7 bases. CDR3 length: 14 amino acids. V shed 0 bases, J shed 5 bases, and the junction held 4 bases outside the gene matches. Germline V gene lookup returns CDR1 MGHRA and CDR2 YSYEKL.

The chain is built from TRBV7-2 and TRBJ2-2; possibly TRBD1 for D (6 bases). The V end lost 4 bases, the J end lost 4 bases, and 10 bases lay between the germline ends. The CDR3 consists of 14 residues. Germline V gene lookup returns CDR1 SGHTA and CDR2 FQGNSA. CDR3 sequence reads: CASSYRVGTGELFF. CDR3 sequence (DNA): TGTGCCAGCAGCTACAGGGTTGGCACCGGGGAGCTGTTTTTT.

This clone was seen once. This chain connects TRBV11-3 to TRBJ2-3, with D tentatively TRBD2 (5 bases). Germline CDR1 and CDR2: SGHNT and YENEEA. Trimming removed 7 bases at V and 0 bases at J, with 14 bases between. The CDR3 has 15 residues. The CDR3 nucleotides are TGTGCCAGCATCAAAGAGGGCAGGAGCACAGATACGCAGTATTTT. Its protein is CASIKEGRSTDTQYF.

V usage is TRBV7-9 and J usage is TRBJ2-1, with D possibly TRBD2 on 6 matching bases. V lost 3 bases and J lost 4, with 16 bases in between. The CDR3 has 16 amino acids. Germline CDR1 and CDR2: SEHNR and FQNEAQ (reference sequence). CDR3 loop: CASSLRRGKEYNEQFF. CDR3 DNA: TGTGCCAGCAGCTTGAGGAGGGGAAAGGAATACAATGAGCAGTTCTTC.

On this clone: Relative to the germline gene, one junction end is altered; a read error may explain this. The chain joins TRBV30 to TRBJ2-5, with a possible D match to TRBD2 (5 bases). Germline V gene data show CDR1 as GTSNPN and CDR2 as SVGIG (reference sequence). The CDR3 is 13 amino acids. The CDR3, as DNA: TGTGCCTGGGTCCAAGGGCCCCCTAGCTTCCCCCACTTC. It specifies CAWVQGPPSFPHF.

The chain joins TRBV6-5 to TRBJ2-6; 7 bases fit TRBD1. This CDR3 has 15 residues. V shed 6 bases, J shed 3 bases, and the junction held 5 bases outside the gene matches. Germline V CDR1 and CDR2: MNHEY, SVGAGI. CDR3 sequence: CASRDRLGGANVLTF. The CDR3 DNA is TGTGCCAGCAGGGACAGGCTTGGTGGGGCCAACGTCCTGACTTTC.

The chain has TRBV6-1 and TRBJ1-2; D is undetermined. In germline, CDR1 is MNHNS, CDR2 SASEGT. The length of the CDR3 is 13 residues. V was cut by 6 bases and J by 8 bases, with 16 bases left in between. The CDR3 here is CASSTPGLEGYTF. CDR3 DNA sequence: TGTGCCAGCAGCACCCCCGGTCTGGAGGGCTACACCTTC.

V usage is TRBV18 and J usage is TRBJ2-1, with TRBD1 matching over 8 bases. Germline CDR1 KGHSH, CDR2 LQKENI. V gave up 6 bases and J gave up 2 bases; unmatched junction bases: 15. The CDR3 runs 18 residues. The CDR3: CASSQIAPNRGTYNEQFF. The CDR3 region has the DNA TGTGCCAGCTCTCAAATCGCCCCCAACAGGGGGACCTACAATGAGCAGTTCTTC.

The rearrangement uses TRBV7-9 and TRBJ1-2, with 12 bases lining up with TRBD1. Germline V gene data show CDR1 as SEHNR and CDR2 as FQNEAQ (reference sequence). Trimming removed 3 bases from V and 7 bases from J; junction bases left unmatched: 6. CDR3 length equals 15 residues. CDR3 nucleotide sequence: TGTGCCAGCAGCTTCGGGACAGGGGGCGCGGTTGGCTACACCTTC. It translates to CASSFGTGGAVGYTF.

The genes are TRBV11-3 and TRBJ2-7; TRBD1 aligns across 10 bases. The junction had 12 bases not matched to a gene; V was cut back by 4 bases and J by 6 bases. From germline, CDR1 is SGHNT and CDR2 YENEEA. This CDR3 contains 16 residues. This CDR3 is CASSSHSGTGAGEQYF. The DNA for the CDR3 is TGTGCCAGCAGCTCTCATTCCGGGACAGGGGCCGGCGAGCAGTACTTC.

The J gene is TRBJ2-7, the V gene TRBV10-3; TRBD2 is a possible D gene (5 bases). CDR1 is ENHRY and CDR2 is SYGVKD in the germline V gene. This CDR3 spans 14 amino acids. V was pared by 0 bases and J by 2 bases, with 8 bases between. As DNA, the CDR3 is TGTGCCATCAGTGAGTCTACGGGGACCTACGAGCAGTACTTC. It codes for CAISESTGTYEQYF.

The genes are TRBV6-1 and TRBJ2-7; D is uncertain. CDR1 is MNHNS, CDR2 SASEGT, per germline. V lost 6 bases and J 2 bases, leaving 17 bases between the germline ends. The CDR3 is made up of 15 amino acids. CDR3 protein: CASSLGWRMAYEQYF. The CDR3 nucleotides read TGTGCCAGCAGCTTGGGGTGGCGGATGGCCTACGAGCAGTACTTC.

CDR3 residues: CASSYSGSYEQYF. In DNA form, the CDR3 reads TGTGCCAGCAGCTATTCGGGATCCTACGAGCAGTACTTC. The chain links TRBV11-3 to TRBJ2-7; maybe TRBD2 (5 bases). The V gene lost 4 bases and the J gene lost 1 base, with 8 bases spanning the gap. The CDR3 runs to 13 residues. CDR1 and CDR2 (germline): SGHNT, YENEEA.

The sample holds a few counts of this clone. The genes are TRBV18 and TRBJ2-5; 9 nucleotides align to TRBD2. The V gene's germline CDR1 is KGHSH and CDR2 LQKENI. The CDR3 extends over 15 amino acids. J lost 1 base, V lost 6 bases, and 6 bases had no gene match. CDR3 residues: CASSEVAGAQETQYF. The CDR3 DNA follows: TGTGCCAGCTCGGAGGTAGCGGGAGCCCAAGAGACCCAGTACTTC. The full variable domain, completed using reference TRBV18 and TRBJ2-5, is NAGVMQNPRHLVRRRGQEARLRCSPMKGHSHVYWYRQLPEEGLKFMVYLQKENIIDESGMPKERFSAEFPKEGPSILRIQQVVRGDSAAYFCASSEVAGAQETQYFGPGTRLLVL.

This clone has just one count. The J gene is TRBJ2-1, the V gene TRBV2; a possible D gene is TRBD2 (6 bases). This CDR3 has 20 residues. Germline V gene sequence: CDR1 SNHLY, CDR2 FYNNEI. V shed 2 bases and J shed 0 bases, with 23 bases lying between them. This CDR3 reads CASSETRLGLSGGSYNEQFF. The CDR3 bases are TGTGCCAGCAGTGAAACACGACTAGGACTTAGCGGCGGCTCCTACAATGAGCAGTTCTTC.

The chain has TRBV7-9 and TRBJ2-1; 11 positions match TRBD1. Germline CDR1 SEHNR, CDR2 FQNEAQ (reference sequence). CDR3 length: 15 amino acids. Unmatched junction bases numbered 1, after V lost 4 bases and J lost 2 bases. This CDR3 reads CASSSGQGAYNEQFF. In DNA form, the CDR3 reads TGTGCCAGCAGCTCGGGACAGGGGGCCTACAATGAGCAGTTCTTC.

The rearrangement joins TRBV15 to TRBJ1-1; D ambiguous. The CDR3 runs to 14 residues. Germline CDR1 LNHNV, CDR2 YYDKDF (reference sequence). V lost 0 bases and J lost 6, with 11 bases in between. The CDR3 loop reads CATSRDASGAEAFF. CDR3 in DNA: TGTGCCACCAGCAGAGATGCGTCGGGAGCTGAAGCTTTCTTT.

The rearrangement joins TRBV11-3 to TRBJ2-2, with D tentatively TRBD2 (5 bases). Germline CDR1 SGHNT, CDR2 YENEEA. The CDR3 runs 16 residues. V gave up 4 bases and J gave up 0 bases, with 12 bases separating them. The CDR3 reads CASSSNSEANTGELFF. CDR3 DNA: TGTGCCAGCAGCTCCAACTCGGAGGCGAACACCGGGGAGCTGTTTTTT.

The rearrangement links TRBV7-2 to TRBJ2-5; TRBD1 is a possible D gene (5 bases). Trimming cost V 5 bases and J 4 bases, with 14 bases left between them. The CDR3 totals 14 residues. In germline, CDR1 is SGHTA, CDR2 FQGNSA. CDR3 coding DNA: TGTGCCAGCAGCCCCCAGGGTGTGGGAGAGACCCAGTACTTC. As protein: CASSPQGVGETQYF. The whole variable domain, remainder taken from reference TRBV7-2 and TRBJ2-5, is GAGVSQSPSNKVTEKGKDVELRCDPISGHTALYWYRQSLGQGLEFLIYFQGNSAPDKSGLPSDRFSAERTGGSVSTLTIQRTQQEDSAVYLCASSPQGVGETQYFGPGTRLLVL.

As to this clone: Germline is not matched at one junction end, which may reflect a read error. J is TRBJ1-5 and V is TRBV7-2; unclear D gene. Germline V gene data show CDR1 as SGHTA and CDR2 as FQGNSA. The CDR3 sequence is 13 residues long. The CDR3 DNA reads TGTGCCGGCAGCTCCACCTCGTTTCAGCCCCAGCATTTT. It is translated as CAGSSTSFQPQHF.

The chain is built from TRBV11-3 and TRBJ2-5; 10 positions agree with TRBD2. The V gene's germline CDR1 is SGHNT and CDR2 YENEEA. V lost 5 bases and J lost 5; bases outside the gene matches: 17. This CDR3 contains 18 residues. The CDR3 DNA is TGTGCCAGCAGCGATAGGGCTAGCGGGAGAAGGGCGGAGGAGACCCAGTACTTC. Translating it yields CASSDRASGRRAEETQYF. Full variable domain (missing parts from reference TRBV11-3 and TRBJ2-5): EAGVVQSPRYKIIEKKQPVAFWCNPISGHNTLYWYLQNLGQGPELLIRYENEEAVDDSQLPKDRFSAERLKGVDSTLKIQPAELGDSAVYLCASSDRASGRRAEETQYFGPGTRLLVL.

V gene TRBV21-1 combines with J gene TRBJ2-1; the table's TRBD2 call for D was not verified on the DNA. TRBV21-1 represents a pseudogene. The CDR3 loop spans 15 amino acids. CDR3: CAGPSGLAAPNEQFF. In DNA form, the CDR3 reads TGTGCCGGACCCTCGGGACTAGCGGCCCCCAATGAGCAGTTCTTC.

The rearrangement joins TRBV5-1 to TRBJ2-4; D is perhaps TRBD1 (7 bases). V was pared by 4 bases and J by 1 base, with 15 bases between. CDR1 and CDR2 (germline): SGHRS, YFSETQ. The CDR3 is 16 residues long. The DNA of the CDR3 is TGCGCCAGCAGCCCAGACAGGGACTGGGCCAAAAACATTCAGTACTTC. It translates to CASSPDRDWAKNIQYF.

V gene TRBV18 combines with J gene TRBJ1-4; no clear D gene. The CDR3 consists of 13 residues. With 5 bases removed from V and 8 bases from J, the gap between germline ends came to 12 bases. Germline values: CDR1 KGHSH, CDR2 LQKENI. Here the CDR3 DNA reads TGTGCCAGCTCATCTCAGCCTGGAGAAAAACTGTTTTTT. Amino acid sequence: CASSSQPGEKLFF.